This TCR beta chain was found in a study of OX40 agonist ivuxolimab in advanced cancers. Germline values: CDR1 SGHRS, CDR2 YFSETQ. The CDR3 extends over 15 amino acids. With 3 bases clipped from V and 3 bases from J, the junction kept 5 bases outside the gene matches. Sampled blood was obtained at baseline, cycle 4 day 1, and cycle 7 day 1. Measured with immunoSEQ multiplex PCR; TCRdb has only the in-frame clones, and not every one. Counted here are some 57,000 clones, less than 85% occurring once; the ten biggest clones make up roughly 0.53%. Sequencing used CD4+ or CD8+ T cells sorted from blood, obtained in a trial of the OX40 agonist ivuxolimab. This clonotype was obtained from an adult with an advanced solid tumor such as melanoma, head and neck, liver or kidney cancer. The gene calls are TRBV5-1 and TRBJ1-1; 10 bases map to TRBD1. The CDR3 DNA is TGCGCCAGCAGCTCAGACAGGGGGCTATACACTGAAGCTTTCTTT. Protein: CASSSDRGLYTEAFF.